This T cell receptor beta chain was obtained from a study of cytomegalovirus exposure and HLA in healthy donors. Study conclusions and caveats: Owing to their indistinguishability, certain V segments, notably TRBV6-2 and TRBV6-3, were excluded.

The PCR made use of 60 Vbeta and 13 Jbeta primers. This table comes from immunoSEQ multiplex PCR, and its TCRdb copy is limited to in-frame clones, with some not included. The sample lists some 110,000 clones, roughly 70% occurring once. V was trimmed by 2 bases and J by 2 bases, leaving 3 bases between them. The CDR3 sequence is 12 residues long. CDR1 MDHEN and CDR2 SYDVKM come from the germline V gene. This clone came up a few times. Its matching antigen is unknown. The source material was PBMCs. V usage is TRBV28 and J usage is TRBJ1-1; D is uncertain. The sequence was collected from a man between 35 and 55 years old in good health and CMV-seronegative. The CDR3, as DNA: TGTGCCAGCAGTTTACTCAACACTGAAGCTTTCTTT. Its protein product is CASSLLNTEAFF. The complete variable domain, with remaining parts taken from reference TRBV28 and TRBJ1-1, reads DVKVTQSSRYLVKRTGEKVFLECVQDMDHENMFWYRQDPGLGLRLIYFSYDVKMKEKGDIPEGYSVSREKKERFSLILESASTNQTSMYLCASSLLNTEAFFGQGTRLTVV.